This TCR beta chain was documented in a study of blood T cell repertoires in COVID-19. Study-wide background: Material from acute and convalescent COVID-19 was sourced from the United States, Italy and Spain.

Data came from immunoSEQ multiplex PCR; TCRdb stores just in-frame clones and leaves some out. The sample has under 300,000 clones, 85% to 90% seen once. With 8 bases removed from V and 8 bases from J, the gap between germline ends came to 15 bases. CDR3 length: 11 residues. Germline values: CDR1 DFQATT, CDR2 SNEGSKA (reference sequence). Material: peripheral blood. The rearrangement joins TRBV20-1 to TRBJ1-1; D may be TRBD1 (5 bases). The source is a woman in her 70s with active or convalescent COVID-19. The CDR3 loop is CSTDTVGEAFF. Written as DNA, the CDR3 is TGCAGTACGGACACGGTGGGAGAAGCTTTCTTT.